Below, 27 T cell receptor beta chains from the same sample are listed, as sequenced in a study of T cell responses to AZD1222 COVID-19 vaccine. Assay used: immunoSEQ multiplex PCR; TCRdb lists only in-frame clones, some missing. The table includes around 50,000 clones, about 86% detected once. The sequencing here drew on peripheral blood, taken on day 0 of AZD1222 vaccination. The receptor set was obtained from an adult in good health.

The CDR3, as DNA: TGTGCCAGCACCCTCCAAAGGCAGGTCCATACCCCCCAAACTTCCTACGAGCAGTACTTC. Protein: CASTLQRQVHTPQTSYEQYF. This rearrangement joins TRBV21-1 to TRBJ2-7; TRBD1, the table's D call, was not compared with the DNA. TRBV21-1 is recorded as a pseudogene. The CDR3 length is 20 residues.

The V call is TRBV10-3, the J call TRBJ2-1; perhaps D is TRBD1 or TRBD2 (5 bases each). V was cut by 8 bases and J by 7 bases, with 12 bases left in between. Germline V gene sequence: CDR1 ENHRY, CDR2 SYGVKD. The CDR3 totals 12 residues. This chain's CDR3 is CAIGTRQNEQFF. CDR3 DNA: TGTGCCATCGGGACGAGACAAAATGAGCAGTTCTTC.

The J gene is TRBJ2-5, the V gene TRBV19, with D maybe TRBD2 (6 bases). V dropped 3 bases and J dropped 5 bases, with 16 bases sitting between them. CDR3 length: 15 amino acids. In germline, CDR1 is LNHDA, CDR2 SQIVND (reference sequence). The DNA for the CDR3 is TGTGCCAGTAGTATTGACTGGGGACTTGGGGAGACCCAGTACTTC. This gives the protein CASSIDWGLGETQYF.

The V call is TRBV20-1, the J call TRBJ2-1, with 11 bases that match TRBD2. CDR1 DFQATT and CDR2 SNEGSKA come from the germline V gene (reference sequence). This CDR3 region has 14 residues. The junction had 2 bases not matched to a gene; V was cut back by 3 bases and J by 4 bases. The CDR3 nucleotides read TGCAGTGCTAGTTCTAGCGGGGGGTACAATGAGCAGTTCTTC. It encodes CSASSSGGYNEQFF.

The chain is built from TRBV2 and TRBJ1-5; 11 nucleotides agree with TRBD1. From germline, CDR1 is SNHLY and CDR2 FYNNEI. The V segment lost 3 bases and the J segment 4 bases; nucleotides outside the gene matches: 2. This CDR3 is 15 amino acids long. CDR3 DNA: TGTGCCAGCAGTGACGGGACAGGGGGGAATCAGCCCCAGCATTTT. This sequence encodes CASSDGTGGNQPQHF.

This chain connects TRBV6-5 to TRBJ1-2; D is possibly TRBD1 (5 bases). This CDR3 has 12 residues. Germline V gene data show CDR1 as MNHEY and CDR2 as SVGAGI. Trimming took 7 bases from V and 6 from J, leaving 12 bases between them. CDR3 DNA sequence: TGTGCCAGCACCGACAGCCGTGATGGCTACACCTTC. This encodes CASTDSRDGYTF.

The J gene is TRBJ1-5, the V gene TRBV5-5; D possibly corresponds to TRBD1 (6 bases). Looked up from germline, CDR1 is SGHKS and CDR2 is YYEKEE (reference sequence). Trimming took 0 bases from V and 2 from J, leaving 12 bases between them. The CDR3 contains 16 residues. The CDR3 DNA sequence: TGTGCCAGCAGCTTGGGGCCGGGGGCTGGCAATCAGCCCCAGCATTTT. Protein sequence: CASSLGPGAGNQPQHF.

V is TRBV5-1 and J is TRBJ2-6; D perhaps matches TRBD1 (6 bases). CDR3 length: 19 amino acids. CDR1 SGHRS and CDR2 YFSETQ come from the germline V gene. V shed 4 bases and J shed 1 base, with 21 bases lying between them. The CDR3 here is CASSPRTANTRSGANVLTF. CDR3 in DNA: TGCGCCAGCAGCCCCCGGACAGCCAACACTAGATCTGGGGCCAACGTCCTGACTTTC.

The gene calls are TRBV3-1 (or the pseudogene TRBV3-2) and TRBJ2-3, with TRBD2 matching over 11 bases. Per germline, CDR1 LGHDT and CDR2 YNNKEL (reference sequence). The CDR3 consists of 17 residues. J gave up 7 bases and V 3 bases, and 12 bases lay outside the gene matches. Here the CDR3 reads CASSHNVAGGPANTQYF. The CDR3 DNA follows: TGTGCCAGCAGCCATAACGTAGCGGGGGGGCCCGCGAATACGCAGTATTTT.

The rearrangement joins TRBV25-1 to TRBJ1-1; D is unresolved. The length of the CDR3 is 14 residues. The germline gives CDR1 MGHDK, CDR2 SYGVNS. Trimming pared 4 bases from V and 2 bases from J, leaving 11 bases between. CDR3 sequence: CASSVGSRNTEAFF. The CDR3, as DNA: TGTGCCAGCAGTGTTGGGTCCCGAAACACTGAAGCTTTCTTT.

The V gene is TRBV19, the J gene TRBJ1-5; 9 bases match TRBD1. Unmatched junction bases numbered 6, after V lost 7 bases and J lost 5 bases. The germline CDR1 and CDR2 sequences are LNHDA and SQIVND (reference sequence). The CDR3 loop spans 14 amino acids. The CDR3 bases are TGTGCCAGTACCGTAGACAGGGGGGATCAGCCCCAGCATTTT. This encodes CASTVDRGDQPQHF.

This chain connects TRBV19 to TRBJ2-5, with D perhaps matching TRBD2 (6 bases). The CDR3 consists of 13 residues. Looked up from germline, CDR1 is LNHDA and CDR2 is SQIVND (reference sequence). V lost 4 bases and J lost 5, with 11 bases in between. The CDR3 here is CASSTRGRETQYF. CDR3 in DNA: TGTGCCAGTAGTACCCGGGGGAGGGAGACCCAGTACTTC.

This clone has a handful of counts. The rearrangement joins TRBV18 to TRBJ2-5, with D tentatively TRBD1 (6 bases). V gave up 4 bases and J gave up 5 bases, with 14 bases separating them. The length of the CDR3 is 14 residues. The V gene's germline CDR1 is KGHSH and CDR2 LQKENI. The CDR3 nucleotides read TGTGCCAGCTCACAATCACAGGGAGTGGAGACCCAGTACTTC. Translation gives CASSQSQGVETQYF.

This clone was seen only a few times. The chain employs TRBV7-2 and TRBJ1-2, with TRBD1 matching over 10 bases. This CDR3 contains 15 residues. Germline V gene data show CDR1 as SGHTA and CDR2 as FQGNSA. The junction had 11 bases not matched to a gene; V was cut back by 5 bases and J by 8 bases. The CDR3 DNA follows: TGTGCCAGCAGCACGACAGGGGGCGCTGTTGGGGGCTACACCTTC. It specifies CASSTTGGAVGGYTF.

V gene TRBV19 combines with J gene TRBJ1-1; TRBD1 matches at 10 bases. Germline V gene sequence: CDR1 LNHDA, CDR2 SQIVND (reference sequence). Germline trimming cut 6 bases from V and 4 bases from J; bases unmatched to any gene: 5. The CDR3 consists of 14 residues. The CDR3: CASSYGTGATEAFF. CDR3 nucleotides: TGTGCCAGTAGCTATGGGACAGGGGCCACTGAAGCTTTCTTT. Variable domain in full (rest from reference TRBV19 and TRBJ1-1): DGGITQSPKYLFRKEGQNVTLSCEQNLNHDAMYWYRQDPGQGLRLIYYSQIVNDFQKGDIAEGYSVSREKKESFPLTVTSAQKNPTAFYLCASSYGTGATEAFFGQGTRLTVV.

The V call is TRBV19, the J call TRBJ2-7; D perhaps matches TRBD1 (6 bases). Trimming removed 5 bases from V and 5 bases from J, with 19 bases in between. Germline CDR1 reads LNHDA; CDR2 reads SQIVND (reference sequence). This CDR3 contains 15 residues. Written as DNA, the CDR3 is TGTGCCAGTAGTCGAAGTGGTACAGGGAAGGACGAGCAGTACTTC. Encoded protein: CASSRSGTGKDEQYF.

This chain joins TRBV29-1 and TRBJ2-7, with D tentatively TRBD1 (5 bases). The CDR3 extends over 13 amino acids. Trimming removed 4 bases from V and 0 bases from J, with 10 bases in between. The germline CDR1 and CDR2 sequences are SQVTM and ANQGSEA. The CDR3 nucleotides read TGCAGCGTTGGGGCAGGGATCTCCTACGAGCAGTACTTC. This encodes CSVGAGISYEQYF.

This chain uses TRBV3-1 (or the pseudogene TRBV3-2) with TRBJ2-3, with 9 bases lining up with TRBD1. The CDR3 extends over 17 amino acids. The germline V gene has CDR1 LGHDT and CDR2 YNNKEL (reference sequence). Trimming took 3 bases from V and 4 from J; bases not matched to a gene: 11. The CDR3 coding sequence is TGTGCCAGCAGCCAGGCGGACAGGGGTGATAGAGCAGATACGCAGTATTTT. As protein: CASSQADRGDRADTQYF.

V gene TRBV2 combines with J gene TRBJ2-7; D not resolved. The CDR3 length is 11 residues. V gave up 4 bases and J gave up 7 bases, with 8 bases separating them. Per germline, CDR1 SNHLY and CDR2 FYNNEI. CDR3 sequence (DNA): TGTGCCAGCAGTGGATCGGTGGAGCAGTACTTC. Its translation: CASSGSVEQYF.

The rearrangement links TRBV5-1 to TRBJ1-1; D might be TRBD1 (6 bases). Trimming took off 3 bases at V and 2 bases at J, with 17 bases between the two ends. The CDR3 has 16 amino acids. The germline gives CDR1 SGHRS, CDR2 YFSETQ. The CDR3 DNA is TGCGCCAGCAGCTGGAGCGGGGGGCGCGGAAACACTGAAGCTTTCTTT. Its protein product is CASSWSGGRGNTEAFF.

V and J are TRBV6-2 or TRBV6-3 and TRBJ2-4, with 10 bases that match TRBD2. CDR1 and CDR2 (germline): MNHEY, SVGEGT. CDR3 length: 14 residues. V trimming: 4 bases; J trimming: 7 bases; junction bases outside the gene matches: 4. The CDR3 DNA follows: TGTGCCAGCAGTTTCCGGGGACTAGCGAACATTCAGTACTTC. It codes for CASSFRGLANIQYF.

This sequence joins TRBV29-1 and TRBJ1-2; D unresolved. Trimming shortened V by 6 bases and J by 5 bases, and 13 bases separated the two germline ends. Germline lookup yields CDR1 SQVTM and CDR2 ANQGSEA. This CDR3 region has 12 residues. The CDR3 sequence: CSVNPTEYGYTF. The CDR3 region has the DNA TGCAGCGTCAACCCGACGGAGTATGGCTACACCTTC. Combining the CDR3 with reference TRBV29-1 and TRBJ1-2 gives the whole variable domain SAVISQKPSRDICQRGTSLTIQCQVDSQVTMMFWYRQQPGQSLTLIATANQGSEATYESGFVIDKFPISRPNLTFSTLTVSNMSPEDSSIYLCSVNPTEYGYTFGSGTRLTVV.

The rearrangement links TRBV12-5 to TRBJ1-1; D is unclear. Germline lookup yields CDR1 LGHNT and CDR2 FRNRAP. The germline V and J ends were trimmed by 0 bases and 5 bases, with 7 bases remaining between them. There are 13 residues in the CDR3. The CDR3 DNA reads TGTGCTAGTGGTTTGGTACGAGGGACTGAAGCTTTCTTT. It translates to CASGLVRGTEAFF. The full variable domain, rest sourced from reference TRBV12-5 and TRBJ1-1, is DARVTQTPRHKVTEMGQEVTMRCQPILGHNTVFWYRQTMMQGLELLAYFRNRAPLDDSGMPKDRFSAEMPDATLATLKIQPSEPRDSAVYFCASGLVRGTEAFFGQGTRLTVV.

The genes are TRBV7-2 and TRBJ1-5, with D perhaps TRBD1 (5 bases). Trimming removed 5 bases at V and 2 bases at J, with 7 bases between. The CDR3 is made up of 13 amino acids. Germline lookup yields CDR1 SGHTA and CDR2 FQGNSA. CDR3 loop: CASSGQGNQPQHF. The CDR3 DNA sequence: TGTGCCAGCAGCGGACAAGGCAATCAGCCCCAGCATTTT.

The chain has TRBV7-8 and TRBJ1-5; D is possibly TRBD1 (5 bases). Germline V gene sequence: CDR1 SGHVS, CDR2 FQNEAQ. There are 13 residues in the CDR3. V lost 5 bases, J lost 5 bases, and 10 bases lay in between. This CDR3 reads CASSSRQYQPQHF. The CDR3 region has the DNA TGTGCCAGCAGCAGCCGACAGTATCAGCCCCAGCATTTT.

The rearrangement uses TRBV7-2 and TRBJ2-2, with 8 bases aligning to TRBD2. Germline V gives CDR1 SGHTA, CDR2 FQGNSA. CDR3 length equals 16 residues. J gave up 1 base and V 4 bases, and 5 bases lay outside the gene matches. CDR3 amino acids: CASSSWTSRNTGELFF. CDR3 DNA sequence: TGTGCCAGCAGCTCCTGGACTAGCCGGAACACCGGGGAGCTGTTTTTT.

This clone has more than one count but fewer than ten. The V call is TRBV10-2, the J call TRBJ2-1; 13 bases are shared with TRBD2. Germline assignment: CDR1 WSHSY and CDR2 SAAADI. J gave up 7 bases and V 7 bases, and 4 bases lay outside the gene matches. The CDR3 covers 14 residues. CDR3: CASKLAGGRNEQFF. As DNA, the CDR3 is TGCGCCAGCAAACTAGCGGGAGGGCGAAATGAGCAGTTCTTC.